This record covers a single T cell receptor beta chain. In this sample, this clone turned up a few times. It lacks a known antigen. Base qualities are not at hand, and no much larger clone is one base apart. TCRbeta CDR3 regions were amplified from genomic DNA using the immunoSEQ Assay, a bias-controlled multiplex PCR. Turning to the authors' computational methods: The number of nucleated cells in each sample was estimated by amplification of reference gene primers within the assay. To quantify the absolute abundance of each unique TCRbeta CDR3 rearrangement, sequence reads were collapsed and filtered. For each sample, productive Simpson clonality was calculated by taking the square root of Simpson's diversity index across productive rearrangements. TCRdb limited this immuneACCESS table to in-frame rearrangements with V and J called. A share of clones is missing; checked studies link under half to unresolved V genes, and the rest is unexplained. That table furnishes V, J and clone size, whereas the DNA furnished D and trimming. This sample gives around 250,000 clones in total; approximately 82% of them show up just once. The ten largest clones add up to about 15% of the sample.

This sample is part of a study of blood T cell repertoires in COVID-19 (dated by TCRdb to 2020 to 2022). Regarding the complete study: Collaborator samples came from the United States, Italy and Spain and covered acute and convalescent phases of COVID-19. The material from the prospective study consisted of cDNA or gDNA derived from T cells, B-cell-depleted T cells, or PBMCs. The dataset comprised deeply sampled blood TCRbeta repertoires from subjects exposed to, actively infected with, or recovered from COVID-19. The repertoires were made available in a free public database intended to serve as a resource for research on the immune response to SARS-CoV-2. Samples came from the ongoing ImmuneRACE study (first 160 participants) plus 1,254 subjects from 6 global collaborators. Sample metadata almost always included a de-identified subject ID, COVID-19 status, age in years and sex. HLA class I and class II types, where available, came from metadata supplied by the sample provider rather than from assay-based typing. What the work shows at the level of the full study, not this receptor alone: The amount of clinical and demographic metadata varied by source and participant and was provided uncurated.

Here V drops 0 bases and J drops 8 bases, and the junction holds 11 bases not matched to any gene. Taken from the germline V gene, the CDR1 and CDR2 loops are SGHTS and YDEGEE. The CDR3 contains 15 residues, cysteine and phenylalanine counted. CDR3 DNA only is kept here, 45 bases in frame from base 1. Participants in the prospective study were enrolled through a virtual design, were aged about 18 to 100 years, and lived in 20 to 30 United States geographic areas. Cohort assignment in the prospective study relied on participant-reported clinical history from a screening survey and a study questionnaire. For ImmuneRACE Cohort 3, a participant was defined as recovered based on two consecutive negative NP/OP PCR tests, clearance by a healthcare professional, or resolution of symptoms. Mobile phlebotomists in the prospective study collected whole blood, serum and a nasopharyngeal or oropharyngeal swab from every participant. Participants in the prospective study had the option to provide additional blood draws and questionnaires over an approximately 2-month period. Before DNA extraction, prospective study blood samples were shipped either frozen or at room temperature.

The sample consisted of PBMCs or T cells enriched from blood (not recorded which). This sequence originates from a man aged 35-49 years who had recovered from COVID-19. The rearrangement combines TRBV5-8 with TRBJ2-7; 7 bases in between match TRBD1. The nucleotide sequence reads as follows: TGTGCCAGCAGCTTGGAGTCTGAGGCAGGGGGACAGCAGTACTTC. This encodes CASSLESEAGGQQYF.